The present TCR beta chain was sequenced within a study of T cells in Graves' hyperthyroidism and ophthalmopathy. Study-level results: The model foresaw ophthalmopathy a median around 6 months prior to onset.

For this clonotype: The target antigen is unknown.

The study left out patients who had uncontrolled infection, other autoimmune disease, pregnancy or lactation. Each diagnosis was grounded in clinical symptoms, serum thyroxine and TRAb, thyroid ultrasound, and orbital computed tomography. Amplification of TCR beta CDR3 regions used RNA as the template. HTBI primers were the set used in a first-round RT-PCR of the TCR CDR3. TCRdb re-derived calls from the multiplex PCR reads in MiXCR, one entry per CDR3 protein. The data contain about 510,000 distinct CDR3 sequences, about 46% of them singletons. CDR1 is SQVTM and CDR2 is ANQGSEA in the germline V gene. The CDR3 extends over 13 amino acids. V shed 8 bases, J shed 6 bases, and the junction held 9 bases outside the gene matches.

This TCR derives from an adult woman with Graves' disease, either hyperthyroidism or ophthalmopathy (not recorded which). The chain uses TRBV29-1 and TRBJ1-2, with 10 bases lining up with TRBD1. The sample was peripheral blood or thyroid tissue (not recorded which). The CDR3 DNA is TGCAGCTCGACAGGGGGCCTTATCGATGGCTACACCTTC. Its translation: CSSTGGLIDGYTF.